A selection of T cell receptor beta chains follows, all from one sample in a study of OX40 agonist ivuxolimab in advanced cancers. The repertoire was sequenced with immunoSEQ multiplex PCR; TCRdb's copy has only in-frame clones and lacks some. Among about 69,000 clones listed, 60% to 85% were seen once. The source material was CD4+ or CD8+ T cells sorted from blood, sampled in a trial of the OX40 agonist ivuxolimab. Receptors originate from an adult with an advanced solid tumor such as melanoma, head and neck, liver or kidney cancer. The CDR3 runs from the conserved cysteine through the conserved F or W.

V	J	CDR3
TRBV7-8	TRBJ2-1	CASSSGTRYNEQFF
TRBV5-1	TRBJ1-1	CASSSDSRTEAFF
TRBV2	TRBJ2-4	CASSERTKAKNIQYF
TRBV2	TRBJ1-6	CASRQQGSPRAPLHF
TRBV19	TRBJ1-2	CASTSTGGHYGYTF
TRBV5-6	TRBJ2-7	CASSQGTGQYF
TRBV7-6	TRBJ2-2	CASSGDLRTGELFF
TRBV5-1	TRBJ1-4	CASSLAVDGVATNEKLFF
TRBV5-1	TRBJ1-1	CASSRARSHGMNTEAFF
TRBV29-1	TRBJ1-4	CSVTRDRNEKLFF
TRBV1	TRBJ2-1	CTSSQEENEQFF
TRBV25-1	TRBJ2-1	CASSERGGSYNEQFF
TRBV2	TRBJ2-5	CASSGGQETQYF
TRBV5-1	TRBJ2-7	CASSYTRGDSYEQYF
TRBV7-7	TRBJ1-2	CASSLPGQGDNYGYTF
TRBV11-2	TRBJ2-7	CASSSGTSGYEQYF
TRBV25-1	TRBJ1-4	CASSARTDGYEKLFF
TRBV15	TRBJ2-5	CATSRDRVRETQYF
TRBV7-9	TRBJ1-3	CASRRDRSSGNTIYF
TRBV15	TRBJ1-2	CATSPQGIREGYGYTF
TRBV7-2	TRBJ1-1	CASSLGVTEAFF
TRBV2	TRBJ1-2	CASSTITGYYGYTF
TRBV18	TRBJ2-3	CASSSGGDRTDTQYF
TRBV20-1	TRBJ1-2	CSASEDGYTF
TRBV5-4	TRBJ2-7	CASSLASGNYEQYF
TRBV7-8	TRBJ1-2	CASSYNSDASYGYTF
TRBV19	TRBJ1-5	CASSLHPSNQPQHF
TRBV5-6	TRBJ1-5	CASSLGKLTNQPQHF
TRBV7-2	TRBJ2-5	CASSPGLGSETQYF
TRBV5-1	TRBJ1-2	CASSLAAFSYGYTF
TRBV10-1	TRBJ1-1	CASSEVPWGTEAFF
TRBV19	TRBJ2-3	CASSRGPKTNTPRGTDTQYF
TRBV7-7	TRBJ2-2	CASSPSIAGGNTGELFF
TRBV5-1	TRBJ2-3	CASIPSPGTRGTDTQYF
TRBV28	TRBJ2-2	CASSLWGMVLNGELFF
TRBV5-5	TRBJ2-6	CASSFFPNSGANVLTF
TRBV25-1	TRBJ1-4	CASRRGGVTNEKLFF
TRBV6-6	TRBJ1-1	CASSYGGEAFF
TRBV7-9	TRBJ2-3	CASSGSGGRDTQYF
TRBV30	TRBJ2-5	CAWEGYRRETQYF
TRBV6-1	TRBJ2-3	CASSEALFSGASTDTQYF
TRBV6-6	TRBJ1-5	CASSMKGGDQPQHF
TRBV14	TRBJ2-7	CASSRGVRHEQYF
TRBV27	TRBJ2-1	CASSLRQGPYNEQFF
TRBV2	TRBJ2-1	CASTPGLAGRNEQFF
TRBV5-1	TRBJ2-2	CASSPSPLGAGELFF